This TCR beta chain emerged from a study of blood T cell repertoires in COVID-19. The wider study: Samples came from the United States, Italy and Spain, spanning acute and convalescent COVID-19. Nucleic acid was either cDNA or gDNA, and it came from T cells, B-cell-depleted T cells, or PBMCs.

J lost 7 bases, V lost 1 base, and 4 bases had no gene match. The germline CDR1 and CDR2 sequences are KGHSH and LQKENI. The CDR3 length is 15 residues. Methods used by the authors: How many nucleated cells were present was estimated from reference gene primer amplification. Sequenced by immunoSEQ multiplex PCR; TCRdb stores in-frame clones only, minus some. That table supplies the V and J calls and clone size; D and trimming were determined from the DNA. The sample carries roughly 100,000 clones, 65% to 75% recorded once. Sequences were obtained from peripheral blood. The chain uses TRBV18 and TRBJ1-5; 10 bases match TRBD1. The source is a human donor with acute or convalescent COVID-19. The donor label of this sample is uncertain. CDR3 sequence: CASSPQTGGGQPQHF. Here the CDR3 DNA reads TGTGCCAGCTCACCACAGACAGGGGGCGGGCAGCCCCAGCATTTT.